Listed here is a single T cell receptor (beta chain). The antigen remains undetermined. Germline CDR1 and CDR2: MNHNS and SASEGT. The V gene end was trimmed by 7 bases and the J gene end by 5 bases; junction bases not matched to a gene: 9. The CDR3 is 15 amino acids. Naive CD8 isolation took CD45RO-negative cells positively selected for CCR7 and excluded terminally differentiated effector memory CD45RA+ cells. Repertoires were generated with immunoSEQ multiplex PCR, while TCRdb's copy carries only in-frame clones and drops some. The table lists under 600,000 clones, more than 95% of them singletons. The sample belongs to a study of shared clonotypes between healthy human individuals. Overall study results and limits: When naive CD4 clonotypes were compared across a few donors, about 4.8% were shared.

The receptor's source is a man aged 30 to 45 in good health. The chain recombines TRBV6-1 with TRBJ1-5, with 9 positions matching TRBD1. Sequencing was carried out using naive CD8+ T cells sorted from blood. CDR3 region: CASILQGAGYQPQHF. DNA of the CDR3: TGTGCCAGCATCCTACAGGGGGCCGGTTATCAGCCCCAGCATTTT.